The rows below give T cell receptor beta chains drawn from one sample of a study of blood T cell repertoires in COVID-19. Using immunoSEQ multiplex PCR, the repertoire was profiled, and TCRdb retains in-frame clones only, with some absent. The data contain about 250,000 clones, nearly 90% of them singletons. The specimen was peripheral blood. The receptor source for this set is a woman between 40 and 50 years old who had recovered from COVID-19. CDR3s include the opening cysteine and the closing phenylalanine or tryptophan. Fields, in order: D gene, V gene, J gene, clone size, CDR3 protein, CDR3 DNA. The D gene is left open where the match is weak. Rows may omit the clone size; those that give it use once, few, many or a size class.

d_gene: -; v_gene: TRBV2; j_gene: TRBJ2-1; abundance: -; CDR3aa: CATGLEGYNEQFF; CDR3nt: TGTGCCACCGGCCTTGAGGGTTACAATGAGCAGTTCTTC
d_gene: TRBD2; v_gene: TRBV13; j_gene: TRBJ2-7; abundance: few; CDR3aa: CASSLIASGGAYEQYF; CDR3nt: TGTGCCAGCAGCTTGATTGCTAGCGGGGGGGCCTACGAGCAGTACTTC
d_gene: TRBD1; v_gene: TRBV6-5; j_gene: TRBJ1-1; abundance: -; CDR3aa: CASKSWTGVNTEAFF; CDR3nt: TGTGCCAGCAAAAGCTGGACAGGGGTAAACACTGAAGCTTTCTTT
d_gene: -; v_gene: TRBV27; j_gene: TRBJ1-5; abundance: -; CDR3aa: CASSLNRLQPQHF; CDR3nt: TGTGCCAGCAGTTTAAACCGGTTGCAGCCCCAGCATTTT
d_gene: TRBD1; v_gene: TRBV6-5; j_gene: TRBJ2-7; abundance: -; CDR3aa: CASSYAQGAPYEQYF; CDR3nt: TGTGCCAGCAGTTATGCCCAGGGGGCCCCTTACGAGCAGTACTTC
d_gene: TRBD1; v_gene: TRBV6-5; j_gene: TRBJ1-1; abundance: -; CDR3aa: CASSYKGAWETEAFF; CDR3nt: TGTGCCAGCAGTTACAAGGGGGCTTGGGAAACTGAAGCTTTCTTT
d_gene: -; v_gene: TRBV3-1/TRBV3-2; j_gene: TRBJ2-3; abundance: -; CDR3aa: CASSQGSADASTDTQYF; CDR3nt: TGTGCCAGCAGCCAAGGGTCCGCGGATGCTAGCACAGATACGCAGTATTTT
d_gene: -; v_gene: TRBV21-1; j_gene: TRBJ1-6; abundance: once; CDR3aa: CASSKVSKKTARTSSSYNSPLHF; CDR3nt: TGTGCCAGCAGCAAAGTGTCCAAGAAGACAGCGCGTACATCAAGCTCCTATAATTCACCCCTCCACTTT
d_gene: TRBD1; v_gene: TRBV11-3; j_gene: TRBJ2-5; abundance: -; CDR3aa: CASSRGTEVFETQYF; CDR3nt: TGTGCCAGCAGCCGAGGGACAGAAGTCTTTGAGACCCAGTACTTC
d_gene: -; v_gene: TRBV7-9; j_gene: TRBJ2-1; abundance: -; CDR3aa: CASSLPIAVSYNEQFF; CDR3nt: TGTGCCAGCAGCTTACCAATAGCGGTCTCCTACAATGAGCAGTTCTTC
d_gene: -; v_gene: TRBV14; j_gene: TRBJ2-2; abundance: -; CDR3aa: CASSHRARVNTGELFF; CDR3nt: TGTGCCAGCAGCCACCGGGCGCGGGTAAACACCGGGGAGCTGTTTTTT
d_gene: -; v_gene: TRBV28; j_gene: TRBJ1-2; abundance: -; CDR3aa: CASSLLDRDYGYTF; CDR3nt: TGTGCCAGCAGTCTACTAGACCGAGACTATGGCTACACCTTC
d_gene: -; v_gene: TRBV7-2; j_gene: TRBJ1-2; abundance: -; CDR3aa: CASSLGLRVGYGYTF; CDR3nt: TGTGCCAGCAGCTTAGGGCTCAGGGTTGGGTATGGCTACACCTTC
d_gene: -; v_gene: TRBV20-1; j_gene: TRBJ2-5; abundance: once; CDR3aa: CSAPRFTAQYF; CDR3nt: TGCAGTGCGCCGCGGTTTACGGCCCAGTACTTC
d_gene: -; v_gene: TRBV9; j_gene: TRBJ1-6; abundance: -; CDR3aa: CASSIGGLGNSPLHF; CDR3nt: TGTGCCAGCAGTATCGGGGGGTTGGGGAATTCACCCCTCCACTTT
d_gene: TRBD1; v_gene: TRBV5-5; j_gene: TRBJ1-1; abundance: -; CDR3aa: CASSPDRGFTEAFF; CDR3nt: TGTGCCAGCAGCCCCGACAGGGGGTTCACTGAAGCTTTCTTT
d_gene: TRBD2; v_gene: TRBV28; j_gene: TRBJ2-4; abundance: -; CDR3aa: CASSLSAGVGNIQYF; CDR3nt: TGTGCCAGCAGTTTGTCAGCGGGGGTTGGAAACATTCAGTACTTC
d_gene: TRBD2; v_gene: TRBV6-5; j_gene: TRBJ2-3; abundance: -; CDR3aa: CASWRTSGSTDTQYF; CDR3nt: TGTGCCAGCTGGAGGACTAGCGGTTCCACAGATACGCAGTATTTT
d_gene: -; v_gene: TRBV6-4; j_gene: TRBJ2-5; abundance: -; CDR3aa: CASSDKRTKETQYF; CDR3nt: TGTGCCAGCAGTGACAAGCGGACCAAAGAGACCCAGTACTTC
d_gene: -; v_gene: TRBV7-9; j_gene: TRBJ1-5; abundance: -; CDR3aa: CASSWGRDQPQHF; CDR3nt: TGTGCCAGCAGCTGGGGCAGGGATCAGCCCCAGCATTTT
d_gene: TRBD1; v_gene: TRBV27; j_gene: TRBJ1-4; abundance: -; CDR3aa: CASRHTTGGVFNEKLFF; CDR3nt: TGTGCCAGCAGGCATACGACAGGGGGCGTTTTTAATGAAAAACTGTTTTTT
d_gene: -; v_gene: TRBV5-1; j_gene: TRBJ1-1; abundance: few; CDR3aa: CASSLEAGVTEAFF; CDR3nt: TGCGCCAGCAGCTTGGAGGCAGGGGTGACTGAAGCTTTCTTT
d_gene: TRBD1; v_gene: TRBV28; j_gene: TRBJ1-5; abundance: -; CDR3aa: CASSKGPGQGYQPQHF; CDR3nt: TGTGCCAGCAGTAAAGGTCCCGGACAGGGGTATCAGCCCCAGCATTTT
d_gene: -; v_gene: TRBV28; j_gene: TRBJ1-2; abundance: -; CDR3aa: CASTHTGNYGYTF; CDR3nt: TGTGCCAGCACCCACACAGGGAACTATGGCTACACCTTC
d_gene: TRBD2; v_gene: TRBV20-1; j_gene: TRBJ2-1; abundance: few; CDR3aa: CSASATTGTSGRASWNEQFF; CDR3nt: TGCAGTGCTAGTGCTACTACCGGGACTAGCGGGAGGGCATCGTGGAATGAGCAGTTCTTC
d_gene: -; v_gene: TRBV27; j_gene: TRBJ2-7; abundance: -; CDR3aa: CASKQDPDYEQYF; CDR3nt: TGTGCCAGCAAACAGGACCCGGACTACGAGCAGTACTTC
d_gene: TRBD2; v_gene: TRBV5-5; j_gene: TRBJ2-5; abundance: once; CDR3aa: CASSWLAGKQETQYF; CDR3nt: TGTGCCAGCAGTTGGTTAGCGGGGAAACAAGAGACCCAGTACTTC
d_gene: -; v_gene: TRBV6-5; j_gene: TRBJ2-1; abundance: -; CDR3aa: CASSREGVDEQFF; CDR3nt: TGTGCCAGCAGCCGAGAGGGAGTGGATGAGCAGTTCTTC
d_gene: -; v_gene: TRBV27; j_gene: TRBJ1-2; abundance: -; CDR3aa: CASSLQGNDGYTF; CDR3nt: TGTGCCAGCAGTTTACAGGGGAACGATGGCTACACCTTC
d_gene: -; v_gene: TRBV16; j_gene: TRBJ1-2; abundance: -; CDR3aa: CASSQSAIYGYTF; CDR3nt: TGTGCCAGCAGCCAATCTGCTATCTATGGCTACACCTTC
d_gene: -; v_gene: TRBV3-1/TRBV3-2; j_gene: TRBJ1-2; abundance: -; CDR3aa: CASSQDAGAGYGYTF; CDR3nt: TGTGCCAGCAGCCAAGATGCGGGGGCGGGCTATGGCTACACCTTC
d_gene: TRBD1; v_gene: TRBV14; j_gene: TRBJ2-2; abundance: -; CDR3aa: CASSQGQGIGTGELFF; CDR3nt: TGTGCCAGCAGCCAAGGACAGGGGATAGGGACCGGGGAGCTGTTTTTT
d_gene: TRBD2; v_gene: TRBV4-1; j_gene: TRBJ2-2; abundance: -; CDR3aa: CASSQGGLAGVGTGELFF; CDR3nt: TGCGCCAGCAGCCAAGGGGGACTAGCGGGAGTGGGCACCGGGGAGCTGTTTTTT
d_gene: -; v_gene: TRBV4-2; j_gene: TRBJ1-2; abundance: -; CDR3aa: CASSQDRSYYGYTF; CDR3nt: TGTGCCAGCAGCCAAGATCGAAGCTACTATGGCTACACCTTC
d_gene: -; v_gene: TRBV21-1; j_gene: TRBJ1-4; abundance: -; CDR3aa: CASRVDRWVNEKLFF; CDR3nt: TGTGCCAGCAGGGTCGACAGGTGGGTTAATGAAAAACTGTTTTTT
d_gene: TRBD2; v_gene: TRBV5-4; j_gene: TRBJ2-2; abundance: -; CDR3aa: CASSLSGLEAGELFF; CDR3nt: TGTGCCAGCAGCTTGTCGGGACTAGAGGCCGGGGAGCTGTTTTTT
d_gene: -; v_gene: TRBV27; j_gene: TRBJ1-1; abundance: -; CDR3aa: CASSPGRTEAFF; CDR3nt: TGTGCCAGCAGTCCAGGGAGGACTGAAGCTTTCTTT
d_gene: -; v_gene: TRBV4-2; j_gene: TRBJ1-1; abundance: -; CDR3aa: CASSQVAPDRSDTEAFF; CDR3nt: TGTGCCAGCAGCCAAGTGGCCCCCGATAGGAGCGACACTGAAGCTTTCTTT
d_gene: -; v_gene: TRBV20-1; j_gene: TRBJ2-3; abundance: once; CDR3aa: CSASIAMGTDTQYF; CDR3nt: TGCAGTGCTAGTATCGCGATGGGCACAGATACGCAGTATTTT
d_gene: -; v_gene: TRBV27; j_gene: TRBJ1-6; abundance: -; CDR3aa: CASSLSPTVNSPLHF; CDR3nt: TGTGCCAGCAGTTTATCCCCGACAGTTAATTCACCCCTCCACTTT
d_gene: TRBD1; v_gene: TRBV11-3; j_gene: TRBJ1-2; abundance: -; CDR3aa: CASSWGQGYDYGYTF; CDR3nt: TGTGCCAGCAGCTGGGGACAGGGGTACGACTATGGCTACACCTTC
d_gene: -; v_gene: TRBV11-2; j_gene: TRBJ1-1; abundance: few; CDR3aa: CASSLGGLYTEAFF; CDR3nt: TGTGCCAGCAGCTTAGGAGGGTTGTACACTGAAGCTTTCTTT
d_gene: -; v_gene: TRBV9; j_gene: TRBJ2-5; abundance: -; CDR3aa: CASSGGPKDRGTQYF; CDR3nt: TGTGCCAGCAGCGGTGGCCCCAAGGATCGAGGGACCCAGTACTTC
d_gene: -; v_gene: TRBV5-1; j_gene: TRBJ1-4; abundance: -; CDR3aa: CASSFSGTATNEKLFF; CDR3nt: TGCGCCAGCAGCTTCTCAGGAACTGCAACTAATGAAAAACTGTTTTTT
d_gene: TRBD1; v_gene: TRBV19; j_gene: TRBJ1-3; abundance: few; CDR3aa: CASRKLSGTGENTIYF; CDR3nt: TGTGCCAGTAGGAAACTCTCCGGGACAGGGGAAAACACCATATATTTT
d_gene: TRBD2; v_gene: TRBV20-1; j_gene: TRBJ2-1; abundance: -; CDR3aa: CSASWRGIGNEQFF; CDR3nt: TGCAGTGCTAGTTGGCGGGGGATCGGCAATGAGCAGTTCTTC